This T cell receptor beta chain appears in the sequencing data of a study of blood T cells in healthy people across ages. Study-level background: Template switching retrieved approximately one barcoded beta molecule for each two T cells. Findings of the study overall: Fewer expanded clones and more diversity marked long-lived versus aged donors.

Germline V gene sequence: CDR1 DFQATT, CDR2 SNEGSKA (reference sequence). Trimming took 3 bases from V and 0 from J, leaving 12 bases between them. The CDR3 sequence is 14 residues long. Only a few counts were recorded for this clonotype. The antigen is undetermined. Alongside a J-beta primer mix, a sample-barcoded 5' primer served in a second PCR lasting about 7 to 12 cycles. Using its own MiXCR run on the 5' RACE reads, TCRdb lists one record per CDR3 protein. The profile shows 1.5 million to 2 million distinct CDR3 sequences, about two fifths of them singletons. The TCR sequence derives from a human donor in good health. The sample consisted of blood. The V gene is TRBV20-1, the J gene TRBJ2-7; D gene unclear. The CDR3: CSARVWANSYEQYF. CDR3 DNA sequence: TGCAGTGCTAGGGTTTGGGCCAACTCCTACGAGCAGTACTTC.